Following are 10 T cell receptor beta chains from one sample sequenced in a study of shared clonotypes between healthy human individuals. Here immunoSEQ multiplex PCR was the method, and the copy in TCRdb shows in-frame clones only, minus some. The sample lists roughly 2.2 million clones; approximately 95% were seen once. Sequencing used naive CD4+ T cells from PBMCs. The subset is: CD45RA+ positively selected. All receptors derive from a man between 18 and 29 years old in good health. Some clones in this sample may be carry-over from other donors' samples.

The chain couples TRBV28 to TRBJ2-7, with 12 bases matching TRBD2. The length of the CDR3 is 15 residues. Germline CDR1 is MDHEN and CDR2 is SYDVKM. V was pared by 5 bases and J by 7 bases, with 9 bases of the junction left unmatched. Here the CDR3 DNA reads TGTGCCAGCAGTCCGGGACTAGCGGGTACTAAAGAGCAGTACTTC. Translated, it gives CASSPGLAGTKEQYF.

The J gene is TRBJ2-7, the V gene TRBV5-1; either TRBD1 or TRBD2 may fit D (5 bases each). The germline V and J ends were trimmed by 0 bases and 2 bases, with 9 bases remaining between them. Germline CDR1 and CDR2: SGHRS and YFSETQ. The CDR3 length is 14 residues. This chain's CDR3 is CASSLAGAPYEQYF. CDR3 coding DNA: TGCGCCAGCAGCTTGGCCGGGGCCCCCTACGAGCAGTACTTC.

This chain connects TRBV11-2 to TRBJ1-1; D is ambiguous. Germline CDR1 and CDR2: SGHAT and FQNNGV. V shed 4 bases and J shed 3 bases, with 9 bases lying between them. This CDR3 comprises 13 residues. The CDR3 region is CASSSRQDTEAFF. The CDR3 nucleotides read TGTGCCAGCAGCTCCAGACAAGACACTGAAGCTTTCTTT.

CDR3 DNA: TGTGCCAGCAGGGGACTAGCGCTAAACACCGGGGAGCTGTTTTTT. It codes for CASRGLALNTGELFF. The chain combines TRBV27 with TRBJ2-2; 10 bases map to TRBD2. CDR1 and CDR2 from the germline V gene are MNHEY and SMNVEV (reference sequence). V was pared by 6 bases and J by 2 bases, with 3 bases of the junction left unmatched. There are 15 residues in the CDR3.

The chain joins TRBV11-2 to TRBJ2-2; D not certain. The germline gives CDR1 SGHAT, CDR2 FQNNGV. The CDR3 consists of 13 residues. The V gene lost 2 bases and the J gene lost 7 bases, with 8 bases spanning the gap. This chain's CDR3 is CASSLIPGGELFF. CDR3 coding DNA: TGTGCCAGCAGCTTAATACCGGGCGGGGAGCTGTTTTTT.

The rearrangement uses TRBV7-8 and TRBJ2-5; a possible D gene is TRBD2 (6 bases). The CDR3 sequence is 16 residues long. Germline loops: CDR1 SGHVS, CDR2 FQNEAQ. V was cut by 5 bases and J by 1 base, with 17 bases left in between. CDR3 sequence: CASSKEAPGLQETQYF. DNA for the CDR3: TGTGCCAGCAGCAAAGAGGCTCCGGGACTCCAAGAGACCCAGTACTTC. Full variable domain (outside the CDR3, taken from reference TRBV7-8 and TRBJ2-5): GAGVSQSPRYKVAKRGQDVALRCDPISGHVSLFWYQQALGQGPEFLTYFQNEAQLDKSGLPSDRFFAERPEGSVSTLKIQRTQQEDSAVYLCASSKEAPGLQETQYFGPGTRLLVL.

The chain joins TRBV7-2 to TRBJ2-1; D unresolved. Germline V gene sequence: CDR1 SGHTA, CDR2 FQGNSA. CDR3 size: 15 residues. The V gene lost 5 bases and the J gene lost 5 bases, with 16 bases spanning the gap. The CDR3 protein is CASSPAARGNNEQFF. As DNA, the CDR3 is TGTGCCAGCAGCCCCGCCGCCCGAGGTAACAATGAGCAGTTCTTC.

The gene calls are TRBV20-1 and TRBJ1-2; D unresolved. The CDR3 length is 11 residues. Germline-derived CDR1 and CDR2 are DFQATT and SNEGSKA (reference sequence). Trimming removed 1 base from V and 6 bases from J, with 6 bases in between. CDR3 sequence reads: CSARALDGYTF. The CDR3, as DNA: TGCAGTGCTAGAGCCTTGGATGGCTACACCTTC.

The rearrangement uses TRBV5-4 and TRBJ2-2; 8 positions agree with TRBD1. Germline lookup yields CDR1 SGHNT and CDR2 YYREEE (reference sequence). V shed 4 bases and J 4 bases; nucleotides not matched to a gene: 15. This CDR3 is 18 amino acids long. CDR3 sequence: CASSRGTGQAISTGELFF. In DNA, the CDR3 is TGTGCCAGCAGCCGCGGGACAGGACAAGCGATAAGCACCGGGGAGCTGTTTTTT.

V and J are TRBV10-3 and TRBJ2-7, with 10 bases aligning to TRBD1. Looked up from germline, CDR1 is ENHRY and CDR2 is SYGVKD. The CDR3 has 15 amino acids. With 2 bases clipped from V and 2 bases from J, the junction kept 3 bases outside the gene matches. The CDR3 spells CAISETGQGAYEQYF. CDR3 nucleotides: TGTGCCATCAGTGAGACCGGACAGGGGGCCTACGAGCAGTACTTC.